These 5 T cell receptor beta chains were sequenced from one sample in a study of pediatric ulcerative colitis. The rectum was sampled with one to two pinch biopsies at colonoscopy. Only in-frame clones appear in the TCRdb table, and some are missing; sequencing was by immunoSEQ multiplex PCR. The table shows some 43,000 clones, with around 78% occurring only once. The sample taken for sequencing was gut tissue. The origin of the receptors is a girl between 5 and 17 years old with moderate ulcerative colitis.

The rearrangement uses TRBV5-4 and TRBJ1-3; a possible D gene is TRBD1 (6 bases). The CDR3 loop spans 15 amino acids. V was pared by 1 base and J by 2 bases, with 10 bases between. In germline, CDR1 is SGHNT, CDR2 YYREEE (reference sequence). CDR3: CASSLNHRAGNTIYF. The CDR3 DNA sequence: TGTGCCAGCAGCTTGAACCACAGGGCTGGAAACACCATATATTTT.

CDR3 DNA sequence: TGTGCCAGCTTAGGGGGACAGTGGTCCTACGAGCAGTACTTC. This gives the protein CASLGGQWSYEQYF. The chain is built from TRBV6-1 and TRBJ2-7; 7 nucleotides agree with TRBD1. The germline V gene encodes CDR1 MNHNS and CDR2 SASEGT. V was pared by 8 bases and J by 1 base, with 8 bases of the junction left unmatched. The CDR3 sequence is 14 residues long.

J is TRBJ1-4 and V is TRBV9; possibly TRBD1 for D (5 bases). Germline-derived CDR1 and CDR2 are SGDLS and YYNGEE. CDR3 length: 17 amino acids. With 0 bases removed from V and 2 bases from J, the gap between germline ends came to 14 bases. The CDR3 DNA reads TGTGCCAGCAGCGTAGAGGAAGGGGAGTGGACTAATGAAAAACTGTTTTTT. This translates into CASSVEEGEWTNEKLFF.

The V gene is TRBV19, the J gene TRBJ2-7, with TRBD1 identical over 8 bases. The V gene's germline CDR1 is LNHDA and CDR2 SQIVND (reference sequence). The CDR3 length is 16 residues. Trimming cost V 1 base and J 6 bases; bases outside gene matches: 11. This CDR3 is CASSIGWGDRLGEQYF. The DNA of the CDR3 is TGTGCCAGTAGTATAGGTTGGGGGGACAGGCTCGGCGAGCAGTACTTC.

This chain joins TRBV7-8 and TRBJ1-2; D not resolved. Germline loops: CDR1 SGHVS, CDR2 FQNEAQ. Deletions cut 1 base from V and 0 bases from J, with 6 bases between. The CDR3 is 14 amino acids. CDR3 DNA sequence: TGTGCCAGCAGCTTAGGCGGGGCTAACTATGGCTACACCTTC. This gives the protein CASSLGGANYGYTF.